What follows describes a single T cell receptor beta chain. Use of 60 Vbeta and 13 Jbeta primers characterized the PCR. Sequencing was performed with immunoSEQ multiplex PCR; in TCRdb, only in-frame clones are kept and a portion is missing. Among roughly 120,000 clones listed, approximately 72% were seen once. The source of the sample is a study of cytomegalovirus exposure and HLA in healthy donors. Study information: From 170 million or so T cells, an earlier analysis saw 100 million to 140 million unique TCR beta sequences.

The sequence was collected from a woman aged 40 to 55 in good health and CMV-seropositive. The sample comprised PBMCs.

This CDR3 reads CAIGTSGGALQETQYF. CDR3 DNA: TGTGCCATTGGGACTAGCGGGGGGGCCCTCCAAGAGACCCAGTACTTC. The V and J genes are TRBV10-3 and TRBJ2-5; 16 bases map to TRBD2. The trim removed 9 bases at V and 1 base at J, leaving 5 bases unmatched. Germline V gene sequence: CDR1 ENHRY, CDR2 SYGVKD. CDR3 length: 16 amino acids.